What follows are 17 T cell receptor beta chains derived from one specimen sequenced in a study of beta chain features in type 1 diabetes. Their antigens are not known. Expressed TCRB transcripts were sequenced, since all the RNA that had been isolated was reverse transcribed. Only in-frame clones appear in the TCRdb table, and some are missing; sequencing was by immunoSEQ multiplex PCR. This table holds hundreds of thousands of clones, roughly 13% found once. Study-wide findings and caveats: Patients with Type 1 diabetes showed moderately but significantly shorter TCRB CDR3s in all four CD4+ subsets.

Sequenced sample: naive CD4+ T cells from blood. These receptors all stem from a young man with type 1 diabetes.

This clone was seen a few times. The chain combines TRBV18 with TRBJ1-1, with D perhaps matching TRBD1 (5 bases). The CDR3 extends over 13 amino acids. The germline CDR1 and CDR2 sequences are KGHSH and LQKENI. The V and J ends lost 4 bases and 7 bases respectively, with 13 bases between them. In DNA, the CDR3 is TGTGCCAGCTCACTAGGGGACGGACTTGAAGCTTTCTTT. The encoded protein is CASSLGDGLEAFF.

The chain recombines TRBV19 with TRBJ2-3; D call uncertain. CDR1 is LNHDA and CDR2 is SQIVND in the germline V gene (reference sequence). The V end lost 3 bases, the J end lost 2 bases, and 12 bases lay between the germline ends. The CDR3 consists of 15 residues. DNA for the CDR3: TGTGCCAGTAGTATTAAGACCGGGTACACAGATACGCAGTATTTT. This codes for CASSIKTGYTDTQYF.

This clone was observed a few times. The V gene is TRBV4-1, the J gene TRBJ1-4; possibly TRBD1 for D (5 bases). This CDR3 spans 18 amino acids. Trimming removed 5 bases at V and 0 bases at J, with 19 bases between. Germline CDR1 is MGHRA and CDR2 is YSYEKL. The CDR3 here is CASSEPRGTVSTNEKLFF. In DNA form, the CDR3 reads TGCGCCAGCAGCGAACCCCGCGGGACGGTTTCAACTAATGAAAAACTGTTTTTT.

This sequence joins TRBV7-8 and TRBJ1-6; 8 nucleotides align to TRBD1. Germline assignment: CDR1 SGHVS and CDR2 FQNEAQ. This CDR3 has 14 amino acids. Trimming removed 5 bases from V and 10 bases from J; junction bases left unmatched: 7. The CDR3 loop is CASSGTGGRSPLHF. The CDR3, as DNA: TGTGCCAGCAGCGGCACAGGGGGGAGGTCACCCCTCCACTTT.

The CDR3 spells CASSEAAGISGYTF. The CDR3 DNA reads as TGTGCCAGCAGTGAAGCAGCAGGGATAAGTGGCTACACCTTC. The V gene is TRBV6-1, the J gene TRBJ1-2; D may be TRBD1 (5 bases). Trimming took off 0 bases at V and 7 bases at J, with 12 bases between the two ends. CDR1 and CDR2 (germline): MNHNS, SASEGT. This CDR3 region has 14 residues.

As regards this clone: Other DNA sequences in this specimen translate into the identical CDR3. The chain uses TRBV7-6 and TRBJ1-1; a weak D match, TRBD1 (5 bases). The germline V gene encodes CDR1 SGHVS and CDR2 FNYEAQ. The CDR3 covers 14 residues. V lost 1 base and J lost 1, with 7 bases in between. DNA for the CDR3: TGTGCCAGCAGCTTAGGCACAGGGAACACTGAAGCTTTCTTT. It codes for CASSLGTGNTEAFF.

The table lists this clone with a few counts. V gene TRBV5-1 combines with J gene TRBJ2-1; unclear D gene. The CDR3 covers 14 residues. The germline gives CDR1 SGHRS, CDR2 YFSETQ. The V end lost 4 bases, the J end lost 4 bases, and 12 bases lay between the germline ends. The CDR3, as DNA: TGCGCCAGCAGCCCAGATTTACTGTACAATGAGCAGTTCTTC. It translates to CASSPDLLYNEQFF.

This chain connects TRBV7-8 to TRBJ1-2; D remains ambiguous. Germline values: CDR1 SGHVS, CDR2 FQNEAQ. This CDR3 has 13 amino acids. With 5 bases removed from V and 2 bases from J, the gap between germline ends came to 9 bases. The DNA of the CDR3 is TGTGCCAGCAGCCGTTCGGCCAACTATGGCTACACCTTC. Translated, it gives CASSRSANYGYTF.

This clone was detected only a few times. The genes are TRBV9 and TRBJ2-5; TRBD1 matches at 8 bases. The germline CDR1 and CDR2 sequences are SGDLS and YYNGEE. With 0 bases clipped from V and 1 base from J, the junction kept 5 bases outside the gene matches. The CDR3 contains 16 residues. The chain's CDR3 is CASSVGGTGLQETQYF. The CDR3 bases are TGTGCCAGCAGCGTAGGAGGGACAGGACTCCAAGAGACCCAGTACTTC.

V usage is TRBV6-5 and J usage is TRBJ2-2, with a weak D call TRBD1 (5 bases). The CDR3 is 14 residues long. The germline CDR1 and CDR2 sequences are MNHEY and SVGAGI. V lost 1 base, J lost 6 bases, and 9 bases lay in between. CDR3 nucleotides: TGTGCCAGCAGTTACTACAGGTCTGCCGGGGAGCTGTTTTTT. Residues: CASSYYRSAGELFF.

V and J are TRBV7-2 and TRBJ2-1; the match to TRBD2 covers 13 bases. Germline assignment: CDR1 SGHTA and CDR2 FQGNSA. Trimming cost V 4 bases and J 4 bases; bases outside gene matches: 7. The CDR3 has 17 residues. CDR3 in DNA: TGTGCCAGCAGCTCTCGGACTAGCGGGGGTCTGTACAATGAGCAGTTCTTC. This gives the protein CASSSRTSGGLYNEQFF.

The rearrangement uses TRBV7-3 and TRBJ2-1; TRBD2 agrees at 9 bases. The CDR3 totals 16 residues. V shed 3 bases and J 2 bases; nucleotides not matched to a gene: 5. CDR1 and CDR2 from the germline V gene are SGHTA and FQGTGA. Written as DNA, the CDR3 is TGTGCCAGCAGCTTCAGACTAGCGGAGCCCTACAATGAGCAGTTCTTC. It codes for CASSFRLAEPYNEQFF.

In this sample, this clone turned up a few times. The chain combines TRBV27 with TRBJ2-1, with TRBD1 matching over 7 bases. CDR1 and CDR2 from the germline V gene are MNHEY and SMNVEV (reference sequence). The CDR3 sequence is 15 residues long. Unmatched junction bases numbered 7, after V lost 4 bases and J lost 4 bases. The CDR3 protein is CASSSRDSLYNEQFF. CDR3 nucleotide sequence: TGTGCCAGCAGTTCGAGGGACAGCCTATACAATGAGCAGTTCTTC.

This clone was counted a few times. CDR3: CASRGTINEKLFF. The CDR3 DNA follows: TGTGCCAGCAGGGGGACAATCAATGAAAAACTGTTTTTT. The V gene is TRBV27, the J gene TRBJ1-4; D might be TRBD1 (6 bases). The V gene lost 6 bases and the J gene lost 5 bases, with 10 bases spanning the gap. Germline-derived CDR1 and CDR2 are MNHEY and SMNVEV (reference sequence). This CDR3 contains 13 residues.

This clone showed up just a few times. CDR3 sequence (DNA): TGTGCCAGCAGCACCCTGGGACAGGGTGGGTCACCCCTCCACTTT. It codes for CASSTLGQGGSPLHF. The chain combines TRBV5-6 with TRBJ1-6; the match to TRBD1 covers 9 bases. The CDR3 is made up of 15 amino acids. The germline V gene encodes CDR1 SGHDT and CDR2 YYEEEE. V shed 4 bases and J 10 bases; nucleotides not matched to a gene: 9.

This clone was seen a few times. The V gene is TRBV4-1, the J gene TRBJ2-5; 8 bases fit TRBD2. With V trimmed by 0 bases and J by 5 bases, 5 bases remained unmatched. Germline V gene lookup returns CDR1 MGHRA and CDR2 YSYEKL. The CDR3 length is 15 residues. In nucleotides, the CDR3 is TGCGCCAGCAGCCAAGAGGGACTAGAGACGGAGACCCAGTACTTC. Amino acids: CASSQEGLETETQYF.

This clone was found a few times. V usage is TRBV6-4 and J usage is TRBJ2-7, with 7 bases lining up with TRBD1. V trimming: 5 bases; J trimming: 0 bases; junction bases outside the gene matches: 4. The length of the CDR3 is 14 residues. Germline CDR1 and CDR2: MRHNA and SNTAGT. CDR3 sequence reads: CASSPGQASYEQYF. CDR3 coding DNA: TGTGCCAGCAGTCCCGGACAGGCCTCCTACGAGCAGTACTTC.